This TCR beta chain comes out of a study of blood T cell repertoires in COVID-19. Background on the study: Spain, Italy and the United States supplied samples that represented acute and convalescent COVID-19. Sources were T cells, B-cell-depleted T cells, or PBMCs; the material itself was cDNA or gDNA.

Per the original data handling: Estimates of nucleated cell counts were drawn from the amplification of reference gene primers. Assay: immunoSEQ multiplex PCR; the TCRdb copy retains only in-frame clones and omits some. The DNA gave D and trimming, while V, J and clone size come from that table. The sample contains 60,000 or so clones, 65% to 90% of which appear only once. V was pared by 4 bases and J by 1 base, with 15 bases between. The germline CDR1 and CDR2 sequences are SGHRS and YFSETQ. CDR3 length equals 16 residues. This sequence originates from a human donor in a cohort sampled during active COVID-19. V and J are TRBV5-1 and TRBJ2-4, with a tentative D call TRBD1 (7 bases). Input material: peripheral blood. The CDR3 DNA sequence: TGCGCCAGCAGCACGCAGGGGGGCTGGGCCAAAAACATTCAGTACTTC. Amino acid sequence: CASSTQGGWAKNIQYF.